The 32 T cell receptor beta chains below come from one sample, sequenced in a study of control samples from healthy donors and cancer patients. Measured with immunoSEQ multiplex PCR; TCRdb has only the in-frame clones, and not every one. The sample holds tens of thousands of clones; roughly nine tenths are singletons and the top ten take 8% to 10%. The sample comprised PBMCs. The receptor set was obtained from a woman in her fifties or sixties with colorectal cancer.

A note on this clone: This specimen includes other DNA sequences encoding the same CDR3. The chain employs TRBV2 and TRBJ1-2; D is unclear. This CDR3 contains 12 residues. Germline V gives CDR1 SNHLY, CDR2 FYNNEI. Trimming left V 6 bases short and J 2 bases short, with 7 bases between. The CDR3 coding sequence is TGTGCCAGCAGGGCCGGGAACTATGGCTACACCTTC. It codes for CASRAGNYGYTF.

This rearrangement joins TRBV19 to TRBJ2-3; 7 positions agree with TRBD1. V lost 5 bases, J lost 3 bases, and 2 bases stayed unmatched. Germline lookup yields CDR1 LNHDA and CDR2 SQIVND (reference sequence). The CDR3 sequence is 13 residues long. The CDR3 region is CASSPGGTDTQYF. The CDR3 DNA sequence: TGTGCCAGTAGTCCAGGGGGTACAGATACGCAGTATTTT. The complete variable domain, with remaining parts taken from reference TRBV19 and TRBJ2-3, reads DGGITQSPKYLFRKEGQNVTLSCEQNLNHDAMYWYRQDPGQGLRLIYYSQIVNDFQKGDIAEGYSVSREKKESFPLTVTSAQKNPTAFYLCASSPGGTDTQYFGPGTRLTVL.

J is TRBJ1-4 and V is TRBV12-3 or TRBV12-4, with D unclear. V was shortened by 5 bases and J by 6 bases, with 10 bases between the two germline ends. The CDR3 runs to 13 residues. The CDR3, as DNA: TGTGCCAGCAGTCCCCCGTTGGATGAAAAACTGTTTTTT. This codes for CASSPPLDEKLFF.

The chain employs TRBV6-5 and TRBJ1-4, with 8 bases aligning to TRBD1. Germline values: CDR1 MNHEY, CDR2 SVGAGI. The CDR3 sequence is 13 residues long. Trimming at V came to 6 bases and at J to 8 bases, leaving 5 bases not matched to a gene. CDR3 sequence: CASRDRAREKLFF. In nucleotides, the CDR3 is TGTGCCAGCAGGGACAGGGCGAGAGAAAAACTGTTTTTT.

This clone has a single count. The chain combines TRBV12-3 or TRBV12-4 with TRBJ2-1; 9 bases line up with TRBD1. The length of the CDR3 is 13 residues. After removal of 5 bases from V and 5 bases from J, the junction contained 1 base not matched to a gene. In DNA form, the CDR3 reads TGTGCCAGCAGTAGGACAGGGGACAATGAGCAGTTCTTC. It specifies CASSRTGDNEQFF.

Comment on this clone: One end of the junction does not line up with germline, which may come from a read error. The chain uses TRBV4-3 and TRBJ1-1; TRBD1 might be the D (6 bases). The CDR3 covers 14 residues. Germline lookup yields CDR1 LGHNA and CDR2 YSLEER. CDR3 coding DNA: TGCGCCAGCAGCAAAGAACAGGGAACTACTGAAGCTTTCTTT. Its translation is CASSKEQGTTEAFF.

CDR3 sequence reads: CASSAWAGSTEQFF. DNA for the CDR3: TGTGCCAGCAGCGCGTGGGCGGGGAGTACTGAGCAGTTCTTC. The rearrangement uses TRBV6-4 and TRBJ2-1; possible D gene TRBD2, 6 bases. V lost 6 bases, J lost 9 bases, and 18 bases lay in between. This CDR3 comprises 14 residues. Germline assignment: CDR1 MRHNA and CDR2 SNTAGT.

The chain joins TRBV18 to TRBJ1-5, with D unclear. Trimming stripped 5 bases from V and 7 bases from J, with 18 bases between. CDR3 size: 15 residues. Per germline, CDR1 KGHSH and CDR2 LQKENI. Written as DNA, the CDR3 is TGTGCCAGCTCATCCGATTTCGGAGTCGGACAGCCCCAGCATTTT. Its translation: CASSSDFGVGQPQHF.

This chain connects TRBV18 to TRBJ1-5; D gene unclear. CDR1 is KGHSH, CDR2 LQKENI, per germline. There are 13 residues in the CDR3. Deletions cut 5 bases from V and 0 bases from J, with 5 bases between. The CDR3 DNA sequence: TGTGCCAGCTCATCTGCTAGCAATCAGCCCCAGCATTTT. This gives the protein CASSSASNQPQHF. The full variable domain, in which reference TRBV18 and TRBJ1-5 provide the parts outside the CDR3, is NAGVMQNPRHLVRRRGQEARLRCSPMKGHSHVYWYRQLPEEGLKFMVYLQKENIIDESGMPKERFSAEFPKEGPSILRIQQVVRGDSAAYFCASSSASNQPQHFGDGTRLSIL.

The V gene is TRBV28, the J gene TRBJ1-2; 8 bases line up with TRBD1. There are 13 residues in the CDR3. V was pared by 9 bases and J by 8 bases, with 11 bases of the junction left unmatched. Germline V lookup: CDR1 MDHEN, CDR2 SYDVKM. The CDR3 here is CASQDPGGGGYTF. The DNA of the CDR3 is TGTGCCAGTCAGGACCCAGGGGGCGGCGGCTACACCTTC.

The chain employs TRBV14 and TRBJ2-1; 8 bases agree with TRBD2. V gave up 4 bases and J gave up 3 bases; unmatched junction bases: 5. The germline V gene encodes CDR1 SGHDN and CDR2 FVKESK. The CDR3 covers 15 residues. CDR3 amino acids: CASSPGGGLYNEQFF. CDR3 bases: TGTGCCAGCAGCCCGGGGGGGGGCCTCTACAATGAGCAGTTCTTC.

V and J are TRBV24-1 and TRBJ2-6; 10 bases align to TRBD1. Per the germline V gene, CDR1 is KGHDR and CDR2 is SFDVKD. There are 18 residues in the CDR3. V lost 5 bases and J lost 0; bases outside the gene matches: 6. CDR3 loop: CATSGPDRGSSGANVLTF. The CDR3, as DNA: TGTGCCACCAGTGGACCGGACAGGGGGTCCTCTGGGGCCAACGTCCTGACTTTC.

The V gene is TRBV2, the J gene TRBJ2-7; no reliable D call. Germline assignment: CDR1 SNHLY and CDR2 FYNNEI. V dropped 0 bases and J dropped 1 base, with 10 bases sitting between them. The length of the CDR3 is 15 residues. The CDR3 DNA is TGTGCCAGCAGTGAAGCGCTTGTCGGTTCCTACGAGCAGTACGTC. Translated, it gives CASSEALVGSYEQYV.

On this clone itself: The same CDR3 can be traced to other DNA sequences in this sample. This chain joins TRBV10-3 and TRBJ1-1; weak D call: TRBD1 (5 bases). The CDR3 extends over 13 amino acids. With 3 bases removed from V and 1 base from J, the gap between germline ends came to 6 bases. Per the germline V gene, CDR1 is ENHRY and CDR2 is SYGVKD. The CDR3: CAISDRENTEAFF. The CDR3 region has the DNA TGTGCCATCAGTGACAGGGAGAACACTGAAGCTTTCTTT.

The J gene is TRBJ1-2, the V gene TRBV28, with unresolved D. This CDR3 has 11 residues. CDR1 and CDR2 (germline): MDHEN, SYDVKM. V dropped 5 bases and J dropped 8 bases, with 9 bases sitting between them. DNA for the CDR3: TGTGCCAGCAGTGTAATGGGGGGCTACACCTTC. It translates to CASSVMGGYTF.

V usage is TRBV10-2 and J usage is TRBJ1-1; 8 nucleotides line up with TRBD1. Germline values: CDR1 WSHSY, CDR2 SAAADI. The length of the CDR3 is 13 residues. V gave up 11 bases and J gave up 0 bases; unmatched junction bases: 5. CDR3 sequence: CAGRTGMNTEAFF. The CDR3 DNA reads TGCGCCGGCCGGACAGGGATGAACACTGAAGCTTTCTTT.

V is TRBV5-1 and J is TRBJ2-2; 7 positions match TRBD1. The CDR3 spans 15 residues. Germline V gives CDR1 SGHRS, CDR2 YFSETQ. V lost 0 bases and J lost 7; bases outside the gene matches: 6. CDR3 region: CASSLAQGIGGELFF. The CDR3 DNA sequence: TGCGCCAGCAGCTTGGCACAGGGGATCGGCGGGGAGCTGTTTTTT.

The V call is TRBV2, the J call TRBJ1-2, with a possible D match to TRBD1 (5 bases). Trimming took 1 base from V and 4 from J, leaving 10 bases between them. CDR3 size: 14 residues. Germline assignment: CDR1 SNHLY and CDR2 FYNNEI. The CDR3 DNA reads as TGTGCCAGCAGTGAAGTCAGGGAAATCTATGGCTACACCTTC. Translating gives CASSEVREIYGYTF.

The chain links TRBV19 to TRBJ1-5, with 7 bases matching TRBD1. CDR1 is LNHDA and CDR2 is SQIVND in the germline V gene (reference sequence). This CDR3 has 17 residues. The junction had 16 bases not matched to a gene; V was cut back by 5 bases and J by 6 bases. The CDR3 DNA sequence: TGTGCCAGTAGTCCCCCCCCCGCCAGACAGGGCCTTCAGCCCCAGCATTTT. Protein sequence: CASSPPPARQGLQPQHF. Complete variable domain (other parts from reference TRBV19 and TRBJ1-5): DGGITQSPKYLFRKEGQNVTLSCEQNLNHDAMYWYRQDPGQGLRLIYYSQIVNDFQKGDIAEGYSVSREKKESFPLTVTSAQKNPTAFYLCASSPPPARQGLQPQHFGDGTRLSIL.

This clone was seen just once. The chain has TRBV2 and TRBJ2-7, with D unclear. V was trimmed by 7 bases and J by 2 bases, leaving 15 bases between them. The CDR3 totals 14 residues. CDR1 SNHLY and CDR2 FYNNEI come from the germline V gene. The chain's CDR3 is CASKLRRETYEQYV. CDR3 bases: TGTGCCAGCAAATTGAGAAGAGAAACCTACGAGCAGTACGTC.

The chain uses TRBV7-2 and TRBJ2-3; TRBD1 agrees at 9 bases. Losses at the gene ends were 2 bases for V and 4 bases for J; bases not matched to a gene: 7. The CDR3 runs to 16 residues. The V gene's germline CDR1 is SGHTA and CDR2 FQGNSA. The CDR3 here is CASSLNFRQGADTQYF. As DNA, the CDR3 is TGTGCCAGCAGCTTAAATTTCCGACAGGGGGCAGATACGCAGTATTTT.

The rearrangement links TRBV24-1 to TRBJ1-1; D gene unclear. The CDR3 loop spans 15 amino acids. Trimming removed 4 bases at V and 1 base at J, with 12 bases between. CDR1 and CDR2 from the germline V gene are KGHDR and SFDVKD. The CDR3 is CATSDNRGGNTEAFF. CDR3 in DNA: TGTGCCACCAGTGACAACCGGGGTGGGAACACTGAAGCTTTCTTT.

The chain uses TRBV24-1 and TRBJ1-5; 7 bases match TRBD1. Trimming removed 3 bases from V and 6 bases from J; junction bases left unmatched: 4. Germline-derived CDR1 and CDR2 are KGHDR and SFDVKD. The CDR3 spans 14 residues. The CDR3, as DNA: TGTGCCACCAGTGATCACAGGGGTAGTCAGCCCCAGCATTTT. It codes for CATSDHRGSQPQHF.

V gene TRBV7-2 combines with J gene TRBJ2-1, with D possibly TRBD1 on 5 matching bases. Trimming cost V 6 bases and J 0 bases, with 12 bases left between them. This CDR3 has 15 amino acids. CDR1 is SGHTA and CDR2 is FQGNSA in the germline V gene. CDR3 nucleotide sequence: TGTGCCAGCAGTAGATCAGGGAACTCCTACAATGAGCAGTTCTTC. Translating it yields CASSRSGNSYNEQFF.

The chain joins TRBV4-1 to TRBJ2-1; maybe TRBD1 (6 bases). V lost 0 bases and J 7 bases, leaving 10 bases between the germline ends. Germline V gives CDR1 MGHRA, CDR2 YSYEKL. This CDR3 comprises 14 residues. The CDR3 coding sequence is TGCGCCAGCAGCCAAGATCAGGGGTGGAATGAGCAGTTCTTC. Translation gives CASSQDQGWNEQFF.

This clone appeared a few times. The chain has TRBV6-1 and TRBJ1-1, with D hard to call. Per the germline V gene, CDR1 is MNHNS and CDR2 is SASEGT. The CDR3 contains 14 residues. V was shortened by 1 base and J by 0 bases, with 6 bases between the two germline ends. The CDR3: CASSEVLVNTEAFF. DNA for the CDR3: TGTGCCAGCAGTGAAGTCCTGGTGAACACTGAAGCTTTCTTT.

This rearrangement joins TRBV5-1 to TRBJ2-7; possible D gene TRBD1, 5 bases. There are 15 residues in the CDR3. CDR1 SGHRS and CDR2 YFSETQ come from the germline V gene. V lost 6 bases and J lost 6, with 22 bases in between. The CDR3 nucleotides are TGCGCCAGCATTTATGCAGGGCGGATCTGCCCCGAGCAGTACGTC. This translates into CASIYAGRICPEQYV.

This chain's CDR3 is CASSPGDSNQPQHF. The CDR3 nucleotides are TGTGCCAGCTCACCAGGAGATAGCAATCAGCCCCAGCATTTT. The V call is TRBV18, the J call TRBJ1-5; D gene ambiguous. V lost 2 bases to trimming and J lost 0 bases, with 5 bases between them. In germline, CDR1 is KGHSH, CDR2 LQKENI. The CDR3 is 14 amino acids.

The chain recombines TRBV29-1 with TRBJ2-1; a possible D gene is TRBD2 (5 bases). CDR1 is SQVTM, CDR2 ANQGSEA, per germline. V lost 3 bases, J lost 5 bases, and 11 bases lay in between. This CDR3 has 13 residues. This chain's CDR3 is CSVDRGFDNEQFF. DNA of the CDR3: TGCAGCGTTGATCGGGGTTTCGACAATGAGCAGTTCTTC.

The V call is TRBV28, the J call TRBJ2-2; 7 positions match TRBD2. Germline CDR1 MDHEN, CDR2 SYDVKM. The CDR3 runs 16 residues. The V and J ends lost 8 bases and 2 bases, in that order; junction bases with no gene match: 11. CDR3 residues: CASSLASGVNTGELFF. In DNA, the CDR3 is TGTGCCAGCTCCCTGGCGAGCGGGGTTAACACCGGGGAGCTGTTTTTT.

The CDR3 spells CAINLQGAYGYTF. In DNA, the CDR3 is TGTGCCATCAACTTACAGGGGGCCTATGGCTACACCTTC. The genes are TRBV10-3 and TRBJ1-2; 9 bases are shared with TRBD1. The ends lost 7 bases at V and 4 bases at J; junction bases unmatched: 4. CDR1 is ENHRY, CDR2 SYGVKD, per germline. This CDR3 has 13 residues.

The CDR3 DNA reads TGCGCCAGCAGTGACGCGGGGGGGCCCAATGAGCAGTTCTTC. Protein: CASSDAGGPNEQFF. The chain couples TRBV10-2 to TRBJ2-1; the match to TRBD2 covers 9 bases. Germline V gives CDR1 WSHSY, CDR2 SAAADI. The CDR3 sequence is 14 residues long. V lost 3 bases, J lost 6 bases, and 3 bases stayed unmatched.